One sample yielded the 18 T cell receptor beta chains listed below, sequenced in a study of blood T cell repertoires in COVID-19 (dated by TCRdb to 2018 to 2020). Library creation used the immunoSEQ multiplex PCR assay. What TCRdb holds here is the immuneACCESS table cut down to in-frame rearrangements. Part of the clones is not present; checked against another copy, under half of the missing clones reflect an unresolved V gene, and the others are unexplained. The sample contains hundreds of thousands of clones, roughly 80% of them found a single time. Of the sample, approximately 8% is held by the ten largest clones. The sequencing input was peripheral blood. The receptor set was obtained from a woman aged 80 or older with acute or convalescent COVID-19.

V gene TRBV4-2 combines with J gene TRBJ1-6; D unresolved. This CDR3 has 15 residues. The ends were cut back, 0 bases at V and 10 bases at J, with 13 bases in the middle. The V gene's germline CDR1 is LGHNA and CDR2 YNFKEQ. The CDR3, as DNA: TGTGCCAGCAGCCAAGAATACTTATCCGTCTCACCCCTCCACTTT. Its translation: CASSQEYLSVSPLHF.

The chain couples TRBV10-3 to TRBJ2-5; D is undetermined. The CDR3 contains 13 residues. Between the trimmed V and J ends, which lost 4 bases and 3 bases, there was a span of 9 bases. The V gene's germline CDR1 is ENHRY and CDR2 SYGVKD. In nucleotides, the CDR3 is TGTGCCATCAGTGTTGACTCGGAAGAGACCCAGTACTTC. Translating it yields CAISVDSEETQYF.

This clone was detected a few times. J is TRBJ2-3 and V is TRBV7-2; 12 positions agree with TRBD2. Germline CDR1 and CDR2: SGHTA and FQGNSA. V trimming: 4 bases; J trimming: 5 bases; junction bases outside the gene matches: 13. This CDR3 is built from 18 residues. The CDR3 loop reads CASSSLPPSSGGGDTQYF. The CDR3 DNA reads TGTGCCAGCAGCTCCCTTCCTCCTTCTAGCGGGGGGGGAGATACGCAGTATTTT.

This clone occurred once. This chain uses TRBV3-1 (or the pseudogene TRBV3-2) with TRBJ2-5; D uncertain. Deletions cut 5 bases from V and 3 bases from J, with 10 bases between. The CDR3 has 13 amino acids. CDR1 and CDR2 (germline): LGHDT, YNNKEL (reference sequence). The DNA for the CDR3 is TGTGCCAGCAGCGTGGCTAGTAAAGAGACCCAGTACTTC. This gives the protein CASSVASKETQYF.

This CDR3 is CASSGGVGNTIYF. The DNA of the CDR3 is TGTGCCAGCAGCGGGGGGGTTGGAAACACCATATATTTT. The genes are TRBV12-3 or TRBV12-4 and TRBJ1-3, with TRBD1 as a possible D gene (5 bases). The CDR3 sequence is 13 residues long. V was shortened by 6 bases and J by 3 bases, with 9 bases between the two germline ends.

The CDR3: CASSESTGQLKAFF. The CDR3 DNA is TGTGCCAGCAGTGAATCTACGGGACAACTAAAAGCTTTCTTT. The gene calls are TRBV25-1 and TRBJ1-1; TRBD1 is a possible D gene (6 bases). The ends were cut back, 1 base at V and 9 bases at J, with 15 bases in the middle. CDR3 length: 14 residues. Germline V gene data show CDR1 as MGHDK and CDR2 as SYGVNS.

The chain links TRBV6-6 to TRBJ1-4; D uncertain. Trimming took off 2 bases at V and 7 bases at J, with 11 bases between the two ends. The length of the CDR3 is 14 residues. Germline V gene sequence: CDR1 MNHNY, CDR2 SVGAGI (reference sequence). CDR3 coding DNA: TGTGCCAGCAGTTACGTCTCGGGTATTGAAAAACTGTTTTTT. This codes for CASSYVSGIEKLFF.

The chain has TRBV4-2 and TRBJ1-6; TRBD1 aligns across 7 bases. J was trimmed by 8 bases and V by 1 base; bases with no gene match: 8. The CDR3 extends over 16 amino acids. Germline CDR1 reads LGHNA; CDR2 reads YNFKEQ. CDR3 bases: TGTGCCAGCAGCCAAGGCTATACAGGGGTTGATTCACCCCTCCACTTT. Translated: CASSQGYTGVDSPLHF.

This chain joins TRBV6-5 and TRBJ2-2, with TRBD2 matching over 9 bases. This CDR3 has 15 residues. The J segment lost 1 base and the V segment lost 7 bases, leaving 4 bases of the junction unmatched. Looked up from germline, CDR1 is MNHEY and CDR2 is SVGAGI. CDR3 in DNA: TGTGCCAGCACCGCGGGGGGGCTGAACACCGGGGAGCTGTTTTTT. This translates into CASTAGGLNTGELFF.

The chain recombines TRBV19 with TRBJ1-5, with D perhaps TRBD1 (5 bases). Germline CDR1 is LNHDA and CDR2 is SQIVND (reference sequence). The CDR3 totals 15 residues. V was pared by 7 bases and J by 0 bases, with 13 bases between. The CDR3 reads CASTHGQGSNQPQHF. The CDR3 DNA reads TGTGCCAGTACCCATGGGCAGGGTAGCAATCAGCCCCAGCATTTT.

The V and J genes are TRBV28 and TRBJ2-7; 9 nucleotides line up with TRBD2. The V segment lost 6 bases and the J segment 9 bases; nucleotides outside the gene matches: 15. The V gene's germline CDR1 is MDHEN and CDR2 SYDVKM. The CDR3 contains 15 residues. CDR3 loop: CASSRPAGGHFRQYF. CDR3 nucleotide sequence: TGTGCCAGCAGCCGCCCGGCGGGAGGGCATTTCAGGCAGTACTTC.

The chain couples TRBV18 to TRBJ2-1; D unresolved. Trimming removed 0 bases at V and 0 bases at J, with 9 bases between. The CDR3 contains 16 residues. CDR1 is KGHSH, CDR2 LQKENI, per germline. CDR3 DNA: TGTGCCAGCTCACCACCGGCGGTTAGCTCCTACAATGAGCAGTTCTTC. It codes for CASSPPAVSSYNEQFF.

The chain recombines TRBV7-9 with TRBJ2-6; D is ambiguous. Germline V gene data show CDR1 as SEHNR and CDR2 as FQNEAQ (reference sequence). The V end was cut by 7 bases, the J end by 0 bases, with 13 bases between. The CDR3 runs to 16 residues. The CDR3 is CASMRSLPSGANVLTF. The CDR3 DNA reads as TGTGCCAGCATGCGATCTCTCCCCTCTGGGGCCAACGTCCTGACTTTC.

The chain uses TRBV10-2 and TRBJ1-2, with 8 bases identical to TRBD1. The V and J ends lost 2 bases and 2 bases, in that order; junction bases with no gene match: 4. The CDR3 spans 15 residues. Germline lookup yields CDR1 WSHSY and CDR2 SAAADI. The CDR3, as DNA: TGCGCCAGCAGTGAGAATAACAGGGGGAACTATGGCTACACCTTC. This translates into CASSENNRGNYGYTF.

This clone was seen a single time. The V call is TRBV2, the J call TRBJ1-2, with D possibly being TRBD1 (6 bases). Germline-derived CDR1 and CDR2 are SNHLY and FYNNEI. V was trimmed by 2 bases and J by 2 bases, leaving 15 bases between them. The CDR3 has 16 residues. The CDR3 is CASSEPTTGSNYGYTF. The CDR3 nucleotides are TGTGCCAGCAGTGAACCCACGACAGGCTCCAACTATGGCTACACCTTC.

V and J are TRBV25-1 and TRBJ2-5; TRBD1 is a possible D gene (6 bases). The V end lost 3 bases, the J end lost 1 base, and 12 bases lay between the germline ends. The CDR3 covers 15 residues. Germline values: CDR1 MGHDK, CDR2 SYGVNS. CDR3 sequence (DNA): TGTGCCAGCAGTGACGCCGGACAGATCCAAGAGACCCAGTACTTC. Its protein is CASSDAGQIQETQYF.

The chain has TRBV18 and TRBJ2-3; 8 bases line up with TRBD2. Germline V CDR1 and CDR2: KGHSH, LQKENI. V trimming: 6 bases; J trimming: 3 bases; junction bases outside the gene matches: 11. The CDR3 extends over 16 amino acids. Here the CDR3 reads CASSGGRSGSTDTQYF. CDR3 coding DNA: TGTGCCAGCTCCGGCGGGAGAAGCGGGAGTACAGATACGCAGTATTTT.

In its sample, this clone was seen a few times. J is TRBJ2-2 and V is TRBV7-7; TRBD1 matches 7 bases. Trimming at V came to 1 base and at J to 2 bases, leaving 1 base not matched to a gene. This CDR3 region has 15 residues. From germline, CDR1 is SSHAT and CDR2 FNYEAQ (reference sequence). The CDR3 sequence: CASSLGTGNTGELFF. CDR3 in DNA: TGTGCCAGCAGCTTAGGGACAGGAAACACCGGGGAGCTGTTTTTT.